What follows are 25 T cell receptor beta chains derived from one specimen sequenced in a study of T cell clonality in common variable immunodeficiency (dated by TCRdb to the mid-2010s). General findings and caveats noted by the study authors: Reportedly, TCRbeta sequences from CVID had fewer deletions and N-nucleotide insertions, and highly modified clones with 13 or more V deletions were absent from CVID.

The library was prepared using the immunoSEQ multiplex PCR assay. This immuneACCESS table, as held by TCRdb, lists in-frame sequences with V and J called but not all clones. Of the missing ones, under half trace to an unresolved V gene in checked studies; the others have no known cause. Listed for this sample are roughly 30,000 clones, none observed only a single time. The ten largest clones take up less than 30% of the sample. These receptors have no identified antigens. The sequencing input was peripheral blood mononuclear cells. The receptors here all came from a human donor with common variable immunodeficiency.

For this clone: The read terminates 3 residues before the CDR3 end, so the remaining end is supplied by the germline J gene. The chain recombines TRBV7-9 with TRBJ2-5; 8 nucleotides agree with TRBD2. There are 15 residues in the CDR3. Germline V lookup: CDR1 SEHNR, CDR2 FQNEAQ (reference sequence). V shed 5 bases and J 0 bases; nucleotides not matched to a gene: 5. CDR3 loop: CASSAKLADQETQYF. CDR3 DNA, as far as it was read: TGTGCCAGCAGCGCCAAACTAGCGGACCAAGAGACC.

This clone was found many times. Read sequence stops 3 residues before the CDR3 end, and the germline J gene provides the missing end. The chain couples TRBV5-1 to TRBJ1-1; no firm D call. This CDR3 comprises 14 residues. Germline CDR1 SGHRS, CDR2 YFSETQ. V was clipped by 2 bases and J by 1 base, with 9 bases between them. The part of the CDR3 DNA that was read is TGCGCCAGCAGCTTCTTGAAGGGGAACACTGAA. Amino acid sequence: CASSFLKGNTE. The whole CDR3 sequence is CASSFLKGNTEAFF.

This clone has at least ten counts. The read terminates 3 residues before the CDR3 end, so the remaining end is supplied by the germline J gene. The chain couples TRBV7-2 to TRBJ2-3, with 11 nucleotides matching TRBD2. Looked up from germline, CDR1 is SGHTA and CDR2 is FQGNSA. CDR3 length: 17 residues. The V segment lost 0 bases and the J segment 3 bases; nucleotides outside the gene matches: 5. CDR3 DNA (partial): TGTGCCAGCAGCTTAGCTAGCGGGGGGGACTGGACAGATACG. Its protein product is CASSLASGGDWTDT. In full, the CDR3 reads CASSLASGGDWTDTQYF.

This clone was detected only a few times. Read sequence stops 3 residues before the CDR3 end, and the germline J gene provides the missing end. The chain recombines TRBV2 with TRBJ1-1; D gene ambiguous. Trimming took 4 bases from V and 4 from J, leaving 10 bases between them. Germline V gene data show CDR1 as SNHLY and CDR2 as FYNNEI. The CDR3 consists of 13 residues. CDR3 amino acids: CASSGQVATEAFF. The DNA read from the CDR3 is TGTGCCAGCAGTGGTCAGGTGGCCACTGAA.

The table lists this clone with a few counts. The CDR3 end lies 3 residues beyond the end of the read and is filled in from the germline J gene. V is TRBV20-1 and J is TRBJ2-3; D might be TRBD1 (5 bases). The ends were cut back, 3 bases at V and 0 bases at J, with 16 bases in the middle. The CDR3 loop spans 16 amino acids. Germline lookup yields CDR1 DFQATT and CDR2 SNEGSKA (reference sequence). This CDR3 is CSASNMGRASTDTQYF. Partial CDR3 DNA: TGCAGTGCTAGTAATATGGGCAGGGCAAGCACAGATACG.

This clone showed up just a few times. The CDR3 end falls 3 residues outside the read, so it is completed with the germline J gene. V is TRBV6-2 or TRBV6-3 and J is TRBJ1-6; TRBD1 agrees at 11 bases. Germline loops: CDR1 MNHEY, CDR2 SVGEGT. The J segment lost 6 bases and the V segment lost 8 bases, leaving 9 bases of the junction unmatched. The CDR3 loop spans 16 amino acids. The part of the CDR3 DNA that was read is TGTGCCAGCTCGAGTCCCGGGACAGGGGGTAATTCACCC. Its protein is CASSSPGTGGNSP. The entire CDR3 is CASSSPGTGGNSPLHF.

This clone has at least ten counts. Read sequence stops 3 residues before the CDR3 end, and the germline J gene provides the missing end. The chain employs TRBV14 and TRBJ2-2; tentative D call: TRBD1 (5 bases). The germline CDR1 and CDR2 sequences are SGHDN and FVKESK. The CDR3 sequence is 14 residues long. The V gene lost 4 bases and the J gene lost 4 bases, with 10 bases spanning the gap. CDR3 bases read: TGTGCCAGCAGCCCCCAGGGAAGCACCGGGGAG. Protein: CASSPQGSTGE. The CDR3, in full, reads CASSPQGSTGELFF.

As concerns this clone: With the read ending 3 residues before the CDR3 end, the germline J gene is used to fill in that end. The chain combines TRBV5-1 with TRBJ2-1; TRBD2 agrees at 8 bases. CDR3 size: 15 residues. After removal of 2 bases from V and 0 bases from J, the junction contained 1 base not matched to a gene. The germline gives CDR1 SGHRS, CDR2 YFSETQ. The CDR3 sequence is CASSFAGGSYNEQFF. CDR3 bases read: TGCGCCAGCAGCTTTGCGGGGGGCTCCTACAATGAG.

A word on this clone: The read comes to an end 3 residues before the CDR3 does, leaving the germline J gene to fill in the end. This chain uses TRBV18 with TRBJ1-2; TRBD1 might be the D (5 bases). Germline V gene lookup returns CDR1 KGHSH and CDR2 LQKENI. The CDR3 is 13 amino acids. V was clipped by 3 bases and J by 6 bases, with 11 bases between them. CDR3 DNA, as far as it was read: TGTGCCAGCTCACCCCCCGGGGGTCATGGC. Encoded protein: CASSPPGGHG. From start to end, the CDR3 is CASSPPGGHGYTF.

In its sample, this clone was seen a few times. The missing CDR3 end, 3 residues past where the read stops, is filled in from the germline J gene. The rearrangement uses TRBV6-2 or TRBV6-3 and TRBJ2-1, with 12 bases aligning to TRBD2. The junction had 10 bases not matched to a gene; V was cut back by 6 bases and J by 7 bases. The CDR3 runs to 16 residues. The germline V gene has CDR1 MNHEY and CDR2 SVGEGT. The CDR3: CASRPTSGGWVNEQFF. The covered CDR3 bases are TGTGCCAGCAGACCCACTAGCGGGGGGTGGGTAAATGAG.

As concerns this clone: The CDR3 end falls 3 residues outside the read, so it is completed with the germline J gene. The J gene is TRBJ2-3, the V gene TRBV7-2; 8 bases fit TRBD1. Per the germline V gene, CDR1 is SGHTA and CDR2 is FQGNSA. The CDR3 covers 14 residues. After removal of 5 bases from V and 5 bases from J, the junction contained 6 bases not matched to a gene. CDR3 DNA (partial): TGTGCCAGCAGCCGCGGACAGGGTAGAGATACG. It translates to CASSRGQGRDT. From start to end, the CDR3 is CASSRGQGRDTQYF.

This clone was observed at least ten times. The read gets to within 3 residues of the CDR3 end, and the germline J gene fills in the rest. This chain connects TRBV19 to TRBJ1-1, with 10 bases lining up with TRBD1. CDR3 length equals 13 residues. With 8 bases clipped from V and 3 bases from J, the junction kept 3 bases outside the gene matches. CDR1 and CDR2 from the germline V gene are LNHDA and SQIVND (reference sequence). The CDR3 sequence is CASSGTGDTEAFF. The CDR3 DNA, read in part, is TGTGCCAGTTCCGGGACAGGGGACACTGAA.

Points on this clone: The read terminates 3 residues before the CDR3 end, so the remaining end is supplied by the germline J gene. This chain links TRBV6-2 or TRBV6-3 with TRBJ2-7, with D maybe TRBD1 (6 bases). CDR3 length: 15 residues. Germline V gives CDR1 MNHEY, CDR2 SVGEGT. V shed 2 bases and J shed 0 bases, with 11 bases lying between them. This CDR3 reads CASSYMGHFSYEQYF. CDR3 DNA (partial): TGTGCCAGCAGTTACATGGGACATTTCTCCTACGAG.

About this clone: The DNA ends 3 residues before the CDR3 does, and the rest of the CDR3 is filled in from the germline J gene. V gene TRBV5-1 combines with J gene TRBJ1-6; D is perhaps TRBD1 (6 bases). Trimming took off 5 bases at V and 5 bases at J, with 11 bases between the two ends. From germline, CDR1 is SGHRS and CDR2 YFSETQ. The CDR3 is 14 amino acids. CDR3 DNA, as far as it was read: TGCGCCAGCAGATCCGGGACAAATAATTCACCC. Its protein product is CASRSGTNNSP. From start to end, the CDR3 is CASRSGTNNSPLHF.

This clone has a handful of counts. The read gets to within 3 residues of the CDR3 end, and the germline J gene fills in the rest. This rearrangement joins TRBV6-1 to TRBJ1-5; D remains ambiguous. The CDR3 length is 14 residues. Trimming took 4 bases from V and 6 from J, leaving 13 bases between them. From germline, CDR1 is MNHNS and CDR2 SASEGT. The CDR3 DNA, read in part, is TGTGCCAGCAGTGGTCCTGAAGCTGCTCAGCCC. Translated, it gives CASSGPEAAQP. The whole CDR3 region reads CASSGPEAAQPQHF.

CDR3 protein: CASSSWTDQETQYF. Incomplete CDR3 DNA: TGTGCCAGCAGTAGTTGGACAGACCAAGAGACC. This chain links TRBV11-3 with TRBJ2-5; D is perhaps TRBD1 (6 bases). The read gets to within 3 residues of the CDR3 end, and the germline J gene fills in the rest. Trimming left V 6 bases short and J 0 bases short, with 11 bases between. CDR1 is SGHNT, CDR2 YENEEA, per germline. There are 14 residues in the CDR3.

This clone was seen a few times. From the germline J gene comes the end of the CDR3, since the read stops 3 residues before it. The rearrangement uses TRBV18 and TRBJ2-2; no reliable D call. The CDR3 is made up of 16 amino acids. Germline values: CDR1 KGHSH, CDR2 LQKENI. The germline V and J ends were trimmed by 0 bases and 2 bases, with 10 bases remaining between them. CDR3 in amino acids: CASSPPNTVNTGELFF. The sequenced part of the CDR3 DNA is TGTGCCAGCTCACCACCGAATACGGTTAACACCGGGGAG.

This clone was counted between two and nine times. CDR3 bases read: TGTGCCAGTAGTCCCCAGCCGGGACTAGCGGGGGTGCGCTCCTACAATGAG. This gives the protein CASSPQPGLAGVRSYNE. The complete CDR3 sequence is CASSPQPGLAGVRSYNEQFF. The chain employs TRBV19 and TRBJ2-1; TRBD2 aligns across 14 bases. The read ends 3 residues before the CDR3 terminus; that terminus is restored from the germline J gene. J gave up 0 bases and V 5 bases, and 12 bases lay outside the gene matches. Germline assignment: CDR1 LNHDA and CDR2 SQIVND (reference sequence). The CDR3 is 20 residues long.

This clone was seen at least ten times. The observed sequence ends 3 residues before the CDR3 terminus, with the missing tail filled in from the germline J gene. The J gene is TRBJ1-1, the V gene TRBV7-3, with TRBD1 identical over 10 bases. In germline, CDR1 is SGHTA, CDR2 FQGTGA. The CDR3 extends over 16 amino acids. V gave up 5 bases and J gave up 5 bases; unmatched junction bases: 11. The CDR3 here is CASSPYGQGGDTEAFF. The CDR3 bases that were read are TGTGCCAGCAGCCCATACGGACAGGGGGGAGATACTGAA. Using reference TRBV7-3 and TRBJ1-1 for the parts outside the CDR3, the full variable domain is GAGVSQTPSNKVTEKGKYVELRCDPISGHTALYWYRQSLGQGPEFLIYFQGTGAADDSGLPNDRFFAVRPEGSVSTLKIQRTERGDSAVYLCASSPYGQGGDTEAFFGQGTRLTVV.

Turning to this clone: The CDR3 is cut off 3 residues early in the read; its end comes from the germline J gene. This chain connects TRBV19 to TRBJ1-5; D perhaps matches TRBD1 (6 bases). Germline V gives CDR1 LNHDA, CDR2 SQIVND (reference sequence). The V end lost 5 bases, the J end lost 4 bases, and 9 bases lay between the germline ends. CDR3 size: 13 residues. This CDR3 reads CASSSQGNQPQHF. The part of the CDR3 DNA that was read is TGTGCCAGTAGTTCACAGGGAAATCAGCCC. The full variable domain, with the rest looked up from reference TRBV19 and TRBJ1-5, is DGGITQSPKYLFRKEGQNVTLSCEQNLNHDAMYWYRQDPGQGLRLIYYSQIVNDFQKGDIAEGYSVSREKKESFPLTVTSAQKNPTAFYLCASSSQGNQPQHFGDGTRLSIL.

This clone occurred many times. The CDR3 end lies 3 residues beyond the end of the read and is filled in from the germline J gene. This chain joins TRBV6-2 or TRBV6-3 and TRBJ2-3; 11 nucleotides align to TRBD2. Trimming cost V 7 bases and J 8 bases; bases outside gene matches: 11. Germline values: CDR1 MNHEY, CDR2 SVGEGT. CDR3 size: 15 residues. Incomplete CDR3 DNA: TGTGCCAGCACCCAAAGAGGTAGCGGGGGGGCTACG. Encoded protein: CASTQRGSGGAT. The whole CDR3 protein is CASTQRGSGGATQYF.

This clone was observed many times. The read gets to within 3 residues of the CDR3 end, and the germline J gene fills in the rest. This chain joins TRBV10-3 and TRBJ2-2; 12 bases are a match to TRBD2. Germline CDR1 reads ENHRY; CDR2 reads SYGVKD. The ends lost 6 bases at V and 1 base at J; junction bases unmatched: 0. This CDR3 contains 15 residues. The covered CDR3 bases are TGTGCCATCAGGGGACTAGCGGGGAACACCGGGGAG. It codes for CAIRGLAGNTGE. The CDR3 reads in full as CAIRGLAGNTGELFF.

There are many counts of this clone. The CDR3 is cut off 3 residues early in the read; its end comes from the germline J gene. J is TRBJ1-4 and V is TRBV7-9, with 8 bases identical to TRBD1. This CDR3 contains 13 residues. With 8 bases clipped from V and 8 bases from J, the junction kept 7 bases outside the gene matches. CDR1 is SEHNR, CDR2 FQNEAQ, per germline (reference sequence). The CDR3 DNA, read in part, is TGTGCCAGCGACCAGGGGGCGGGAGAAAAA. Protein sequence: CASDQGAGEK. The entire CDR3 protein reads CASDQGAGEKLFF.

Comments on this clone: The CDR3 end falls 3 residues outside the read, so it is completed with the germline J gene. Different DNA sequences within this sample yield the same CDR3. The V and J genes are TRBV18 and TRBJ2-3, with D possibly being TRBD2 (6 bases). This CDR3 is built from 15 residues. Germline CDR1 is KGHSH and CDR2 is LQKENI. Trimming removed 6 bases from V and 0 bases from J, with 13 bases in between. The CDR3 DNA, read in part, is TGTGCCAGCTCGCAGGACTATGCGAGCACAGATACG. It specifies CASSQDYASTDT. The whole CDR3 sequence is CASSQDYASTDTQYF.

Many counts were recorded for this clone. CDR3 sequence reads: CASSSTLGVETQYF. Incomplete CDR3 DNA: TGTGCCAGCTCATCAACCCTGGGCGTGGAGACC. This sequence joins TRBV18 and TRBJ2-5, with D uncertain. The missing CDR3 end, 3 residues past where the read stops, is filled in from the germline J gene. The germline V gene has CDR1 KGHSH and CDR2 LQKENI. The CDR3 contains 14 residues. V was cut by 5 bases and J by 5 bases, with 15 bases left in between.